This entry concerns a single TCR beta chain. This specimen belongs to a study of OX40 agonist ivuxolimab in advanced cancers. Clones were read by immunoSEQ multiplex PCR, and TCRdb kept only the in-frame ones, dropping some. The sample comprises tens of thousands of clones, 80% to 90% of which are singletons, and just under 2% rests with the top ten. Peripheral blood came from all dose cohorts at three timepoints. The receptor was isolated from an adult with an advanced solid tumor such as melanoma, head and neck, liver or kidney cancer. The input for sequencing was CD4+ or CD8+ T cells sorted from blood, taken in a trial of the OX40 agonist ivuxolimab.

For the CDR3, the DNA is TGTGCCAGCAGTCCCCCCCGGGCCGGGGGCAATCAGCCCCAGCATTTT. Translated, it gives CASSPPRAGGNQPQHF. This sequence joins TRBV28 and TRBJ1-5; D remains unclear. The CDR3 loop spans 16 amino acids. CDR1 MDHEN and CDR2 SYDVKM come from the germline V gene. With 5 bases removed from V and 2 bases from J, the gap between germline ends came to 16 bases.